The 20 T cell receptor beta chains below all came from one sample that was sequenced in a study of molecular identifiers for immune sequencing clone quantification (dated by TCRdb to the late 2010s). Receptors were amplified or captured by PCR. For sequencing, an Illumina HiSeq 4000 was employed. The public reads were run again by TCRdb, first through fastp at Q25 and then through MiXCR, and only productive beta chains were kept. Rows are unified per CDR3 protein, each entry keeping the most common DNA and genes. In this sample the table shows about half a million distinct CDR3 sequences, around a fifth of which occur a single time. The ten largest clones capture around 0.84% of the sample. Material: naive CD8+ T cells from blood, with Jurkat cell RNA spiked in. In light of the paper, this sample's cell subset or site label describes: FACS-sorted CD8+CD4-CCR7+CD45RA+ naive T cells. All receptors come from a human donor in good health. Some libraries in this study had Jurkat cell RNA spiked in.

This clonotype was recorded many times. This chain's CDR3 is CASSPYSFGTIYF. The CDR3 bases are TGTGCCAGCAGCCCGTATTCCTTCGGTACCATATATTTT. V and J are TRBV12-3 or TRBV12-4 and TRBJ1-3; D is uncertain. The CDR3 runs 13 residues. The V gene lost 6 bases and the J gene lost 10 bases, with 16 bases spanning the gap.

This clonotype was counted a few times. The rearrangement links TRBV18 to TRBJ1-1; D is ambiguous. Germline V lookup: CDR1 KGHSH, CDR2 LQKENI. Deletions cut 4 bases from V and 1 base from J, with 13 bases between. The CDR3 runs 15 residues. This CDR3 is CASSLRPSENTEAFF. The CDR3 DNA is TGTGCCAGCTCACTTAGGCCCTCTGAGAACACTGAAGCTTTCTTT.

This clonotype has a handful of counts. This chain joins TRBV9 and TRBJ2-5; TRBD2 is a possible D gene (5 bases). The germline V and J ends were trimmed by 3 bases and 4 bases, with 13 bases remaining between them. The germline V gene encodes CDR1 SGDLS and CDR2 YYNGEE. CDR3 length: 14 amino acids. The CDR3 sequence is CASSGGSNRETQYF. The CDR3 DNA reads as TGTGCCAGCAGCGGCGGGTCTAATCGAGAGACCCAGTACTTC.

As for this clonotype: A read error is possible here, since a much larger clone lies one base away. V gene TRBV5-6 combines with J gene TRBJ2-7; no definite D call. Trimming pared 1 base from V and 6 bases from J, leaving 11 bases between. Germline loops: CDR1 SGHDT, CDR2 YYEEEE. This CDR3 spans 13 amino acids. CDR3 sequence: CASSLRADCEQYF. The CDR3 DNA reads TGTGCCAGCAGCTTGCGTGCCGACTGCGAGCAGTACTTC.

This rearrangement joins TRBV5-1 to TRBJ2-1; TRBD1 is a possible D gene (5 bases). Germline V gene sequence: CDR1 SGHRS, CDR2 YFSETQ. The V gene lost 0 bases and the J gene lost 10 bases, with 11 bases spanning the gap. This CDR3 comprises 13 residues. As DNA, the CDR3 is TGCGCCAGCAGCTTGGAGGGGTGGCACGAGCAGTTCTTC. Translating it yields CASSLEGWHEQFF.

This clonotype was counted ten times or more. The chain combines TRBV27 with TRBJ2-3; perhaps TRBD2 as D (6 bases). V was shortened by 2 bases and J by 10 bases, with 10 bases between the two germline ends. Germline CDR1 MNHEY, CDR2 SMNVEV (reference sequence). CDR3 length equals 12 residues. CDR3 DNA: TGTGCCAGCAGTTTAGGCAGGGAGGCGCAGTATTTT. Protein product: CASSLGREAQYF.

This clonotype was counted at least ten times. The CDR3 DNA is TGTGCCAGCAGCCTGGGACTAGCCGACAATCAGCCCCAGCATTTT. Translating gives CASSLGLADNQPQHF. The genes are TRBV12-3 or TRBV12-4 and TRBJ1-5; TRBD1 is a possible D gene (5 bases). The CDR3 is 15 residues long. With 6 bases removed from V and 3 bases from J, the gap between germline ends came to 15 bases.

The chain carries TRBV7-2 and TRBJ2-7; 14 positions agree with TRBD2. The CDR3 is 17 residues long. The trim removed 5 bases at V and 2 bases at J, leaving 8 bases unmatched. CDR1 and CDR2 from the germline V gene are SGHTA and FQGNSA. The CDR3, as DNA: TGTGCCAGCAGCCTGCAGGGACTAGCGGGAGCCACCTACGAGCAGTACTTC. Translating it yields CASSLQGLAGATYEQYF.

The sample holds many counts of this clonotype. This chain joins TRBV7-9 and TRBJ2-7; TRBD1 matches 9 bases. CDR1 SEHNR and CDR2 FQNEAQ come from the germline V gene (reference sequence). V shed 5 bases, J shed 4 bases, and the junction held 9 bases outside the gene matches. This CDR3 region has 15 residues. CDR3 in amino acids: CASSKTGQGYYEQYF. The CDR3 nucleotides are TGTGCCAGCAGCAAAACCGGACAGGGGTATTACGAGCAGTACTTC.

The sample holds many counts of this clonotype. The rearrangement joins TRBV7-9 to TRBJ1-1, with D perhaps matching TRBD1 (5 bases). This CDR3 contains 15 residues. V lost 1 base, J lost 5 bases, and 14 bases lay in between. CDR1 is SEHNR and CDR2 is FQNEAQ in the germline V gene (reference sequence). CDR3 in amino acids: CASSLVDMGGTEAFF. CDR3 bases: TGTGCCAGCAGCTTAGTCGACATGGGGGGGACTGAAGCTTTCTTT.

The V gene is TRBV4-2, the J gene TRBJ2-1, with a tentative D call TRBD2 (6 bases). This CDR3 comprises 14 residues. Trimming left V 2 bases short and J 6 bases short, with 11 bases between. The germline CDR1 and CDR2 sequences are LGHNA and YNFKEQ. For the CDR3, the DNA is TGTGCCAGCAGCCAACTGGACTACCGCAATGAGCAGTTCTTC. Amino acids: CASSQLDYRNEQFF.

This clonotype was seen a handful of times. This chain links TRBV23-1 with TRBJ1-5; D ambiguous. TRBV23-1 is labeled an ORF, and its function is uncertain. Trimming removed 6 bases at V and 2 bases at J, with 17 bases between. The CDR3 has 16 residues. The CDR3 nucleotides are TGCGCCAGCAGCCCCTCGGCTTGGGGAGGCAATCAGCCCCAGCATTTT. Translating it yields CASSPSAWGGNQPQHF.

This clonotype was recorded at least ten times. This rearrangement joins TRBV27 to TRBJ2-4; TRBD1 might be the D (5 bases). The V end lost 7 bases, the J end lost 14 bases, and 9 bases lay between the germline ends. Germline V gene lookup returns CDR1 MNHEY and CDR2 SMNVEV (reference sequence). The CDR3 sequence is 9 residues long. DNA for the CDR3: TGTGCCAGCAAGGGGCCGAAGTACTTC. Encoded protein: CASKGPKYF.

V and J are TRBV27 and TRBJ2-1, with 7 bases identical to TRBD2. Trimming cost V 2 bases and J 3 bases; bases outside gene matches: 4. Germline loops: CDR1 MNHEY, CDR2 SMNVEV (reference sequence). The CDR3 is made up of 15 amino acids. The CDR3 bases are TGTGCCAGCAGTTTAACTAGCGCCTACTACAATGAGCAGTTCTTC. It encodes CASSLTSAYYNEQFF.

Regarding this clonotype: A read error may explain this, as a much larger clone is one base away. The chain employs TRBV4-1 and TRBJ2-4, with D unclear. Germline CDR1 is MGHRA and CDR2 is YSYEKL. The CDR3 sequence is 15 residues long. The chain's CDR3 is CASSQDGVAKSIQYF. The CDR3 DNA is TGCGCCAGCAGCCAAGATGGGGTAGCCAAAAGCATTCAGTACTTC.

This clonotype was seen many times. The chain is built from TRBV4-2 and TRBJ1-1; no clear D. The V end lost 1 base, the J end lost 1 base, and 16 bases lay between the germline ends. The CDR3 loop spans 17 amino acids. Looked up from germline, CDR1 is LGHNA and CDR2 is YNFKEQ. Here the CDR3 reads CASSQVSPISGNTEAFF. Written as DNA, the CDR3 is TGTGCCAGCAGCCAAGTCTCACCAATTAGCGGGAACACTGAAGCTTTCTTT.

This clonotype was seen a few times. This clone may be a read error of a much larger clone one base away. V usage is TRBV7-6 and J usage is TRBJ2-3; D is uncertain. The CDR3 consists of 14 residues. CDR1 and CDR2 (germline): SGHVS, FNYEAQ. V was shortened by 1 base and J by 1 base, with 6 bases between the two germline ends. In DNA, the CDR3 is TGTGCCAGCAGCTTAGAGGATGGCACAGATACGCAGTATTTT. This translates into CASSLEDGTDTQYF.

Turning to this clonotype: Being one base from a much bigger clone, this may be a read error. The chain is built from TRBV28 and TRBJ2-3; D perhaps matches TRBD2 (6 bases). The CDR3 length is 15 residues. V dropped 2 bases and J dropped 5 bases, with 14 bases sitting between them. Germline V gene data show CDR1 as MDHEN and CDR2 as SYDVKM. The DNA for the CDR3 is TGTGCCAGCAGTTTAACTAGCAGGAGCCAAGATACGCAGTATTTT. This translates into CASSLTSRSQDTQYF.

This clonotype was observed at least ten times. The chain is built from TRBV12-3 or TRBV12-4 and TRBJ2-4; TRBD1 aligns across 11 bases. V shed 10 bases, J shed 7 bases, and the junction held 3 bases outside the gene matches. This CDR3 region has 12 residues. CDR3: CATGQGANIQYF. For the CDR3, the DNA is TGTGCCACCGGACAGGGGGCGAACATTCAGTACTTC.

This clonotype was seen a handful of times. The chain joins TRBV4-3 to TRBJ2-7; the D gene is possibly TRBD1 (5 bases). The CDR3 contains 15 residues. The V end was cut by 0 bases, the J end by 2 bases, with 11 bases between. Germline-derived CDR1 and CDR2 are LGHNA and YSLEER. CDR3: CASSQDHGRAYEQYF. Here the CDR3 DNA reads TGCGCCAGCAGCCAAGATCACGGCAGGGCCTACGAGCAGTACTTC.